The 15 T cell receptor beta chains below come from one sample, sequenced in a study of blood T cell repertoires in COVID-19. Profiling relied on immunoSEQ multiplex PCR, and the TCRdb table lists in-frame clones only, not all of them. This table holds some 130,000 clones, 85% to 90% found once. Sequenced sample: peripheral blood. The receptors were gathered from a human donor in a cohort sampled during active COVID-19.

This chain connects TRBV6-5 to TRBJ2-1; D remains unclear. The V gene lost 7 bases and the J gene lost 12 bases, with 10 bases spanning the gap. There are 10 residues in the CDR3. Germline CDR1 is MNHEY and CDR2 is SVGAGI. The CDR3 sequence: CASKLAAQFF. CDR3 nucleotides: TGTGCCAGCAAGTTGGCGGCGCAGTTCTTC.

This clone occurred a few times. The chain recombines TRBV4-1 with TRBJ2-1, with 15 bases identical to TRBD2. Trimming cost V 3 bases and J 14 bases; bases outside gene matches: 2. Germline values: CDR1 MGHRA, CDR2 YSYEKL. The CDR3 spans 13 residues. CDR3 sequence (DNA): TGCGCCAGCAGCCAGGGACTAGCGGGAGGCGAGTTCTTC. Translation: CASSQGLAGGEFF.

This chain uses TRBV2 with TRBJ2-2; D ambiguous. This CDR3 is 11 amino acids long. From germline, CDR1 is SNHLY and CDR2 FYNNEI. With 8 bases removed from V and 7 bases from J, the gap between germline ends came to 8 bases. CDR3 sequence reads: CASSRVGELFF. The CDR3 DNA follows: TGTGCCAGCTCTCGGGTCGGGGAGCTGTTTTTT.

Details on this clone: Other DNA sequences from this sample encode an identical CDR3 as well. The chain joins TRBV9 to TRBJ1-1; D ambiguous. The CDR3 is 13 residues long. Looked up from germline, CDR1 is SGDLS and CDR2 is YYNGEE. Trimming took 3 bases from V and 1 from J, leaving 7 bases between them. CDR3 DNA: TGTGCCAGCAGCGCAAGACAGAACACTGAAGCTTTCTTT. Its protein product is CASSARQNTEAFF.

To note about this clone: The junction differs from germline at one of its ends, possibly a read error. The V gene is TRBV12-3 or TRBV12-4, the J gene TRBJ1-1, with a weak D call TRBD1 (6 bases). The CDR3 sequence is 13 residues long. The chain's CDR3 is CAGRSQGFTEAFF. The CDR3 coding sequence is TGTGCCGGCAGATCACAGGGATTCACTGAAGCTTTCTTT.

The V gene is TRBV19, the J gene TRBJ2-1; TRBD1 might be the D (6 bases). The CDR3 runs to 14 residues. The germline V gene has CDR1 LNHDA and CDR2 SQIVND (reference sequence). Trimming cost V 6 bases and J 2 bases, with 11 bases left between them. CDR3 in amino acids: CASRGTITYNEQFF. CDR3 nucleotides: TGTGCCAGTAGAGGGACAATCACCTACAATGAGCAGTTCTTC.

The chain couples TRBV7-9 to TRBJ2-1, with 8 bases identical to TRBD1. The V gene's germline CDR1 is SEHNR and CDR2 FQNEAQ (reference sequence). Germline trimming cut 1 base from V and 8 bases from J; bases unmatched to any gene: 4. The CDR3 covers 14 residues. The CDR3 here is CASSLVGTGDEQFF. DNA of the CDR3: TGTGCCAGCAGCTTAGTTGGGACAGGAGATGAGCAGTTCTTC.

The chain joins TRBV2 to TRBJ1-2, with D tentatively TRBD1 (6 bases). Trimming took 6 bases from V and 8 from J, leaving 25 bases between them. CDR3 length: 16 residues. Germline assignment: CDR1 SNHLY and CDR2 FYNNEI. This CDR3 is CASSRTDQGSLAGYTF. The CDR3 DNA follows: TGTGCCAGCAGCCGTACCGACCAGGGGTCCCTCGCCGGCTACACCTTC.

This chain uses TRBV9 with TRBJ1-1; D not resolved. Trimming removed 3 bases at V and 0 bases at J, with 6 bases between. Germline CDR1 is SGDLS and CDR2 is YYNGEE. The CDR3 has 13 residues. This CDR3 is CASSAQMNTEAFF. CDR3 DNA sequence: TGTGCCAGCAGCGCTCAGATGAACACTGAAGCTTTCTTT.

The gene calls are TRBV5-1 and TRBJ1-5; D unresolved. The CDR3 is 15 amino acids. The germline V and J ends were trimmed by 1 base and 7 bases, with 15 bases remaining between them. CDR1 and CDR2 from the germline V gene are SGHRS and YFSETQ. The CDR3 DNA reads as TGCGCCAGCAGCTTGTATGGGAGTCCGGAGCAGCCCCAGCATTTT. Translating gives CASSLYGSPEQPQHF.

A word on this clone: At one end, the junction sequence differs from germline, possibly due to a read error. V is TRBV30 and J is TRBJ2-7, with TRBD1 as a possible D gene (5 bases). CDR1 is GTSNPN and CDR2 is SVGIG in the germline V gene (reference sequence). The CDR3 runs 14 residues. CDR3 protein: CAWVPLLVGRHILF. The CDR3 DNA follows: TGTGCCTGGGTGCCCCTCTTAGTGGGGCGCCATATCCTCTTC.

This clone was seen a handful of times. V usage is TRBV7-9 and J usage is TRBJ1-3, with D uncertain. Trimming removed 6 bases at V and 0 bases at J, with 15 bases between. Looked up from germline, CDR1 is SEHNR and CDR2 is FQNEAQ (reference sequence). The CDR3 contains 16 residues. CDR3 nucleotide sequence: TGTGCCAGCAGTAGTAAACAGCCCACCTCTGGAAACACCATATATTTT. Its translation is CASSSKQPTSGNTIYF. The complete variable domain, with remaining parts taken from reference TRBV7-9 and TRBJ1-3, reads DTGVSQNPRHKITKRGQNVTFRCDPISEHNRLYWYRQTLGQGPEFLTYFQNEAQLEKSRLLSDRFSAERPKGSFSTLEIQRTEQGDSAMYLCASSSKQPTSGNTIYFGEGSWLTVV.

This rearrangement joins TRBV10-3 to TRBJ2-5, with D perhaps TRBD2 (6 bases). This CDR3 spans 11 amino acids. The V and J ends lost 7 bases and 4 bases respectively, with 7 bases between them. CDR1 is ENHRY and CDR2 is SYGVKD in the germline V gene. The CDR3 loop is CAINGGETQYF. The DNA of the CDR3 is TGTGCCATCAACGGGGGAGAGACCCAGTACTTC.

The chain has TRBV4-3 and TRBJ2-3; D is perhaps TRBD2 (6 bases). Between the trimmed V and J ends, which lost 3 bases and 1 base, there was a span of 11 bases. Germline V CDR1 and CDR2: LGHNA, YSLEER. The CDR3 contains 15 residues. In DNA, the CDR3 is TGCGCCAGCAGCCAGGGACGCGGGGGCACAGATACGCAGTATTTT. Translated, it gives CASSQGRGGTDTQYF.

This clone was counted a few times. The chain uses TRBV5-4 and TRBJ1-5, with 9 nucleotides matching TRBD1. Trimming at V came to 3 bases and at J to 5 bases, leaving 0 bases not matched to a gene. There are 13 residues in the CDR3. Germline V gene sequence: CDR1 SGHNT, CDR2 YYREEE (reference sequence). This CDR3 is CASSWDRDQPQHF. The CDR3 bases are TGTGCCAGCAGCTGGGACAGGGATCAGCCCCAGCATTTT.